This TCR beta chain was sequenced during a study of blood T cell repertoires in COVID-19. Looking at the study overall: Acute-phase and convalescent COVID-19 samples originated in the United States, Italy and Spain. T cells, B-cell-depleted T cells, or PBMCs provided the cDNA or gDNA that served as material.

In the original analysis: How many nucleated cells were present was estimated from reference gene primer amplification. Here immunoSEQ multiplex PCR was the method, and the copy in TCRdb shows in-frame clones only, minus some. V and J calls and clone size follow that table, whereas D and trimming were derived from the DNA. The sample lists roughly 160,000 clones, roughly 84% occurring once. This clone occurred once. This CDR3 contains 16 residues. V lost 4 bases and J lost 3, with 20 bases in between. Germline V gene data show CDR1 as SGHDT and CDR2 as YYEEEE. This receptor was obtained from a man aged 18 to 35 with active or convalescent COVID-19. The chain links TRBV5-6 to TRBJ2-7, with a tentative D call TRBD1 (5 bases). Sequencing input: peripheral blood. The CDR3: CASSRGTGAVHYEQYF. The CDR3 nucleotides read TGTGCCAGCAGCCGCGGCACAGGCGCCGTACACTACGAGCAGTACTTC.